The rows below give T cell receptor beta chains drawn from one sample of a study of blood T cell repertoires in COVID-19. Profiled with immunoSEQ multiplex PCR; TCRdb holds only in-frame clones, not every one. The table lists about 260,000 clones, around nine tenths of them singletons, with approximately 9.8% in the top ten. What was sequenced was peripheral blood. The receptors stem from a man aged 35 to 55 who had recovered from COVID-19. Both conserved end residues are part of each CDR3. Fields, in order: V gene, clone size, J gene, CDR3 length, D gene, CDR3 DNA, CDR3 protein. The D gene is left open where the match is weak. Expanded clones get a size class; other rows say once, few or many, or leave the size out.

TRBV29-1	few	TRBJ2-1	11	NA	TGCAGCGGGGGTAGCTACAATGAGCAGTTCTTC	CSGGSYNEQFF
TRBV4-2	NA	TRBJ2-3	18	TRBD2	TGTGCCAGCAGCCGGGGGGTTAGCGGGACGAGCTGGAAGGATACGCAGTATTTT	CASSRGVSGTSWKDTQYF
TRBV30	NA	TRBJ1-1	12	TRBD1	TGTGCCTGCCGGGACAGGAACACTGAAGCTTTCTTT	CACRDRNTEAFF
TRBV7-2	NA	TRBJ2-2	12	NA	TGTGCCAGCAGCTTAGCTCTGGGGGAGCTGTTTTTT	CASSLALGELFF
TRBV7-8	NA	TRBJ2-5	12	NA	TGTGCCAGCAGTAGACAGCAAGAGACCCAGTACTTC	CASSRQQETQYF
TRBV5-6	NA	TRBJ1-3	16	NA	TGTGCCAGCAGCTTGGCTGTTGAAACTACATTGGACACCATATATTTT	CASSLAVETTLDTIYF
TRBV5-1	NA	TRBJ2-1	15	NA	TGCGCCAGCAAAGGCGGGACCAGCTCCTACAATGAGCAGTTCTTC	CASKGGTSSYNEQFF
TRBV10-3	NA	TRBJ1-4	13	TRBD1	TGTGCCATCAGTGGAGACAGGGTTGAAAAACTGTTTTTT	CAISGDRVEKLFF
TRBV7-2	NA	TRBJ2-1	16	NA	TGTGCCAGCAGCTTAGACCCAACCAGGGGATTGCCTGAGCAGTTCTTC	CASSLDPTRGLPEQFF
TRBV5-1	NA	TRBJ1-4	15	NA	TGCGCCAGCAGCTCCCGTCCCTCAACTAATGAAAAACTGTTTTTT	CASSSRPSTNEKLFF
TRBV28	NA	TRBJ1-5	15	NA	TGTGCCAGCAGTCCAATGGTGCGGAGCAATCAGCCCCAGCATTTT	CASSPMVRSNQPQHF
TRBV5-6	NA	TRBJ1-5	15	TRBD1	TGTGCCAGCAGCTTTGGGACAGGCGACAATCAGCCCCAGCATTTT	CASSFGTGDNQPQHF
TRBV6-2/TRBV6-3	NA	TRBJ1-1	16	NA	TGTGCCAGCAGTCCGAGCCGGGTCCTTTATTACACTGAAGCTTTCTTT	CASSPSRVLYYTEAFF
TRBV7-8	NA	TRBJ2-7	13	NA	TGTGCCAGCAGCCCCCCCTTTCCCTACGAGCAGTACTTC	CASSPPFPYEQYF
TRBV29-1	NA	TRBJ2-2	12	NA	TGCAGCGTTGGGGCTTTCACCGGGGAGCTGTTTTTT	CSVGAFTGELFF
TRBV29-1	NA	TRBJ2-1	14	NA	TGCAGCGTCCCGGGGGGCGGACAGAACAATGAGCAGTTCTTC	CSVPGGGQNNEQFF
TRBV27	NA	TRBJ1-2	13	NA	TGTGCCAGCAGTGACAGGATCCAAGGTGGCTACACCTTC	CASSDRIQGGYTF
TRBV6-5	NA	TRBJ1-2	13	NA	TGTGCCAGCAGTACCGGGACTGTCTATGGCTACACCTTC	CASSTGTVYGYTF
TRBV5-4	NA	TRBJ2-7	14	NA	TGTGCCAGCAGCCGGGATGGTACCGCCGGGGAGCAGTACTTC	CASSRDGTAGEQYF
TRBV20-1	once	TRBJ2-5	13	TRBD1	TGCAGTGCTAGTGGTACACCTACGGGACAGGGCTACTTC	CSASGTPTGQGYF
TRBV5-6	NA	TRBJ2-3	15	NA	TGTGCCAGCAGCTTGGTTAGGGGGATCACAGATACGCAGTATTTT	CASSLVRGITDTQYF
TRBV5-3	NA	TRBJ1-3	17	TRBD1	TGTGCCAGAAGCTTGAAGCTGGACAGGAGCTCTGGAAACACCATATATTTT	CARSLKLDRSSGNTIYF
TRBV24-1	NA	TRBJ1-1	14	TRBD1	TGTGCCACCAGTGACCCCCGGGACAGGGTTGGTGCTTTCTTT	CATSDPRDRVGAFF
TRBV6-5	NA	TRBJ1-2	13	NA	TGTGCCAGCAGTTCGGGGAATAACTATGGCTACACCTTC	CASSSGNNYGYTF
TRBV7-6	NA	TRBJ2-1	16	TRBD1	TGTGCCAGCAGCTTCGGACAGGGGGGGTCCTACAATGAGCAGTTCTTC	CASSFGQGGSYNEQFF
TRBV9	NA	TRBJ2-2	14	TRBD1	TGTGCCAGCAGCTCCCAGGGGGTATCCGGGGAGCTGTTTTTT	CASSSQGVSGELFF
TRBV28	NA	TRBJ1-1	13	NA	TGTGCCAGCAGTTTGGGAGTGAACACTGAAGCTTTCTTT	CASSLGVNTEAFF
TRBV5-4	NA	TRBJ2-1	15	NA	TGTGCCAGCAGCTTGTTGGGGGCTCCCCACAATGAGCAGTTCTTC	CASSLLGAPHNEQFF
TRBV6-1	NA	TRBJ1-1	14	NA	TGTGCCAGCAGTGAAATCGGAGGAAACACTGAAGCTTTCTTT	CASSEIGGNTEAFF
TRBV7-8	once	TRBJ1-4	14	NA	TGTGCCAGCAGAGGGGACAATCCTCGGGAAAAACTGTTTTTT	CASRGDNPREKLFF
TRBV13	NA	TRBJ1-1	14	TRBD1	TGTGCCAGCAGCTTAGGCCGGTCAGGGGGGGAAGCTTTCTTT	CASSLGRSGGEAFF
TRBV3-1/TRBV3-2	NA	TRBJ2-1	14	NA	TGTGCCAGCAGCCAGGGGGGGGCGGTCAATGAGCAGTTCTTC	CASSQGGAVNEQFF
TRBV9	NA	TRBJ2-1	16	TRBD2	TGTGCCGGAGGGACTAGCGGGAGGGATTCCTACAATGAGCAGTTCTTC	CAGGTSGRDSYNEQFF
TRBV12-3/TRBV12-4	NA	TRBJ2-2	13	NA	TGTGCCAGCTCTCCGAGTTACACCGGGGAGCTGTTTTTT	CASSPSYTGELFF
TRBV6-5	NA	TRBJ1-1	11	NA	TGTGCCAGCAGTTACGCCGGAGTAGCTTTCTTT	CASSYAGVAFF
TRBV4-3	NA	TRBJ2-1	15	NA	TGCGCCAGCAGCCAAGATGCACAGGGAGACGATGAGCAGTTCTTC	CASSQDAQGDDEQFF
TRBV5-1	NA	TRBJ2-7	14	NA	TGCGCCAGCAGCACCGGACAGATCAGGTCCGAGCAGTACTTC	CASSTGQIRSEQYF
TRBV7-6	once	TRBJ2-3	18	TRBD2	TGTGCCAGCAGCTTATTCCCCTTGACTAGCGGGGGGGAAAATACGCAGTATTTT	CASSLFPLTSGGENTQYF
TRBV7-9	NA	TRBJ1-5	14	NA	TGTGCCAGCAGCTTATCTGGGACTAATCAGCCCCAGCATTTT	CASSLSGTNQPQHF
TRBV18	NA	TRBJ2-2	16	TRBD2	TGTGCCAGCTCGCAGACTAGCGGGGCAAACACCGGGGAGCTGTTTTTT	CASSQTSGANTGELFF
TRBV5-4	NA	TRBJ2-2	15	NA	TGTGCCAGCAGCTTGGTAGGGGTAGACACCGGGGAGCTGTTTTTT	CASSLVGVDTGELFF
TRBV7-2	NA	TRBJ1-5	15	NA	TGTGCCAGCAGCTTAGGACAAAATAGCAATCAGCCCCAGCATTTT	CASSLGQNSNQPQHF
TRBV11-2	NA	TRBJ1-3	15	NA	TGTGCCAGCAGCCTTCAGGGTGCACATGGAAACACCATATATTTT	CASSLQGAHGNTIYF
TRBV4-3	NA	TRBJ1-1	16	TRBD1	TGCGCCAGCAGCCAAGCTTGGGGACAGCTGAACACTGAAGCTTTCTTT	CASSQAWGQLNTEAFF
TRBV27	NA	TRBJ2-7	18	TRBD1	TGTGCCAGCAGGTTATTCGGGCCCCGTGGGCAGGGGGCCCACGAGCAGTACTTC	CASRLFGPRGQGAHEQYF
TRBV2	NA	TRBJ2-2	15	NA	TGTGCCAGCAGTGAGCGTGGAGCGGATACCGGGGAGCTGTTTTTT	CASSERGADTGELFF
TRBV6-4	NA	TRBJ2-1	15	NA	TGTGCCAGCAGATCGACTGGTGACCCCGGGGATGAGCAGTTCTTC	CASRSTGDPGDEQFF
TRBV7-8	NA	TRBJ2-7	12	TRBD2	TGTGCCAGCAGCTTATTAACGGGAGGCTGGGACTTC	CASSLLTGGWDF
TRBV5-1	NA	TRBJ1-3	13	NA	TGCGCCAGCAGCTGGCGGTCTGGAAACACCATATATTTT	CASSWRSGNTIYF
TRBV7-9	NA	TRBJ2-3	18	TRBD2	TGTGCCAGCAGCGCCCAGATTCGGGGACTACACAAAGGGGATACGCAGTATTTT	CASSAQIRGLHKGDTQYF
TRBV10-2	NA	TRBJ2-2	15	TRBD2	TGCGCCAGCAGTGTACTAGCGGGAAACACCGGGGAGCTGTTTTTT	CASSVLAGNTGELFF
TRBV4-3	NA	TRBJ2-7	15	NA	TGCGCCAGCAGCCCCATGCGGGCAGGGGGGCACGAGCAGTACTTC	CASSPMRAGGHEQYF
TRBV7-2	NA	TRBJ2-5	14	NA	TGTGCCAGCAGCTTAAGATGGCCCCAAGAGACCCAGTACTTC	CASSLRWPQETQYF
TRBV15	NA	TRBJ2-5	13	NA	TGTGCCACCCAGGGTCCGTTTCAAGAGACCCAGTACTTC	CATQGPFQETQYF